Listed below are T cell receptor beta chains from one sample, sequenced in a study of T-cell memory formation after mild COVID-19. TCRdb used MiXCR to reprocess the 5' RACE reads, holding one entry per CDR3 protein. The sample consists of about 430,000 distinct CDR3 sequences, 20% to 25% of them appearing once. Sequences were obtained from PBMCs or a T cell subset sorted from them (not recorded which). The receptors here all came from an adult woman who had mild COVID-19 (a few samples of this study predate the infection). Cell type and time point are not known. The CDR3 runs from the conserved cysteine through the conserved F or W. The D gene is left open where the match is weak. Size values are once, few and many counts, or a class for expanded clones, and some rows have none.

cdr3_aa: CASSSHSAGVDEQYF
cdr3_nt: TGTGCCAGCAGCTCCCACTCAGCGGGAGTTGACGAGCAGTACTTC
clone_size: few
d_call: TRBD2
v_call: TRBV9
j_call: TRBJ2-7

cdr3_aa: CASSALTADTQYF
cdr3_nt: TGTGCCAGCAGCGCGCTGACAGCAGATACGCAGTATTTT
clone_size: NA
d_call: NA
v_call: TRBV11-3
j_call: TRBJ2-3

cdr3_aa: CASSKVLETQYF
cdr3_nt: TGTGCCAGCTCAAAAGTACTGGAGACCCAGTACTTC
clone_size: NA
d_call: NA
v_call: TRBV18
j_call: TRBJ2-5

cdr3_aa: CASNTFTPGQRGSNQPQHF
cdr3_nt: TGTGCCAGCAATACATTTACCCCCGGACAGCGTGGGAGCAATCAGCCCCAGCATTTT
clone_size: many
d_call: NA
v_call: TRBV12-3/TRBV12-4
j_call: TRBJ1-5

cdr3_aa: CAWSAQGLSNQPQHF
cdr3_nt: TGTGCCTGGAGCGCACAGGGCCTGAGCAATCAGCCCCAGCATTTT
clone_size: NA
d_call: NA
v_call: TRBV30
j_call: TRBJ1-5

cdr3_aa: CAWSVHADTQYF
cdr3_nt: TGTGCCTGGAGTGTACACGCAGATACGCAGTATTTT
clone_size: NA
d_call: NA
v_call: TRBV30
j_call: TRBJ2-3

cdr3_aa: CAISESWTSQPQHF
cdr3_nt: TGTGCCATCAGTGAGTCCTGGACCAGTCAGCCCCAGCATTTT
clone_size: NA
d_call: NA
v_call: TRBV10-3
j_call: TRBJ1-5

cdr3_aa: CASSEGGGELFF
cdr3_nt: TGTGCCAGCAGCGAGGGAGGCGGGGAGCTGTTTTTT
clone_size: NA
d_call: NA
v_call: TRBV12-3/TRBV12-4
j_call: TRBJ2-2

cdr3_aa: CASSLVSSSEAFF
cdr3_nt: TGTGCCAGCAGCTTAGTATCCAGCTCTGAAGCTTTCTTT
clone_size: few
d_call: NA
v_call: TRBV7-2
j_call: TRBJ1-1

cdr3_aa: CSATPDSRGDYEQYF
cdr3_nt: TGCAGTGCTACTCCAGACTCACGTGGGGATTACGAGCAGTACTTC
clone_size: NA
d_call: NA
v_call: TRBV20-1
j_call: TRBJ2-7

cdr3_aa: CASSPMGGSTNEQFF
cdr3_nt: TGTGCCAGCAGCCCGATGGGGGGAAGTACTAATGAGCAGTTCTTC
clone_size: few
d_call: NA
v_call: TRBV7-9
j_call: TRBJ2-1

cdr3_aa: CASSLGGRRGNGELFF
cdr3_nt: TGCGCCAGCAGCTTGGGAGGCCGCCGAGGAAACGGGGAGCTGTTTTTT
clone_size: few
d_call: NA
v_call: TRBV5-1
j_call: TRBJ2-2

cdr3_aa: CASSRSEVSGTRTDTQYF
cdr3_nt: TGTGCCAGCAGCCGCTCGGAGGTTAGCGGGACACGCACAGATACGCAGTATTTT
clone_size: NA
d_call: TRBD2
v_call: TRBV3-1
j_call: TRBJ2-3

cdr3_aa: CSAREDRVSPLHF
cdr3_nt: TGCAGTGCTAGAGAAGACAGGGTCTCACCCCTCCACTTT
clone_size: few
d_call: TRBD1
v_call: TRBV20-1
j_call: TRBJ1-6

cdr3_aa: CASRSYRGDTEAFF
cdr3_nt: TGTGCCAGCCGCTCATATCGGGGGGACACTGAAGCTTTCTTT
clone_size: few
d_call: NA
v_call: TRBV12-3/TRBV12-4
j_call: TRBJ1-1

cdr3_aa: CASSRQGQNSPLHF
cdr3_nt: TGTGCCAGCAGCCGACAGGGTCAGAATTCACCCCTCCACTTT
clone_size: NA
d_call: TRBD1
v_call: TRBV12-3/TRBV12-4
j_call: TRBJ1-6

cdr3_aa: CASTSTGSSYNEQFF
cdr3_nt: TGTGCCAGCACCTCGACTGGAAGCTCCTACAATGAGCAGTTCTTC
clone_size: few
d_call: NA
v_call: TRBV6-2/TRBV6-3
j_call: TRBJ2-1

cdr3_aa: CSEAGSQGGYTF
cdr3_nt: TGCAGCGAGGCCGGTTCCCAGGGGGGCTACACCTTC
clone_size: few
d_call: NA
v_call: TRBV29-1
j_call: TRBJ1-2

cdr3_aa: CASNFNAGTGMNTEAFF
cdr3_nt: TGTGCCAGCAACTTTAACGCCGGGACAGGGATGAACACTGAAGCTTTCTTT
clone_size: NA
d_call: TRBD1
v_call: TRBV11-2
j_call: TRBJ1-1

cdr3_aa: CASSGTGILVGQPQHF
cdr3_nt: TGTGCCAGCAGTGGGACAGGGATTCTTGTAGGTCAGCCCCAGCATTTT
clone_size: NA
d_call: TRBD1
v_call: TRBV2
j_call: TRBJ1-5

cdr3_aa: CAWSGTAGGNEKLFF
cdr3_nt: TGTGCCTGGAGCGGGACGGCAGGGGGTAATGAAAAACTGTTTTTT
clone_size: NA
d_call: TRBD1
v_call: TRBV30
j_call: TRBJ1-4

cdr3_aa: CSARDLYQETQYF
cdr3_nt: TGCAGTGCTAGAGACCTGTACCAAGAGACCCAGTACTTC
clone_size: many
d_call: NA
v_call: TRBV20-1
j_call: TRBJ2-5

cdr3_aa: CASSTLESRGDTGELFF
cdr3_nt: TGTGCCAGCAGTACCCTAGAAAGCCGGGGAGACACCGGGGAGCTGTTTTTT
clone_size: NA
d_call: NA
v_call: TRBV12-3/TRBV12-4
j_call: TRBJ2-2

cdr3_aa: CASSRPGKSYNEQFF
cdr3_nt: TGTGCCAGCAGCCGACCAGGGAAGTCCTACAATGAGCAGTTCTTC
clone_size: NA
d_call: NA
v_call: TRBV25-1
j_call: TRBJ2-1

cdr3_aa: CASSLVLGELFF
cdr3_nt: TGTGCCAGCAGCTTAGTGTTAGGGGAGCTGTTTTTT
clone_size: NA
d_call: NA
v_call: TRBV7-2
j_call: TRBJ2-2

cdr3_aa: CASSSVPQGYTF
cdr3_nt: TGTGCCAGCAGTTCCGTGCCGCAGGGCTACACCTTC
clone_size: NA
d_call: NA
v_call: TRBV6-5
j_call: TRBJ1-2

cdr3_aa: CASSRGQGYEQYF
cdr3_nt: TGTGCCAGCAGTCGGGGACAGGGTTACGAGCAGTACTTC
clone_size: many
d_call: TRBD1
v_call: TRBV12-3/TRBV12-4
j_call: TRBJ2-7

cdr3_aa: CASSFKLTGELFF
cdr3_nt: TGTGCCAGCAGCTTTAAACTTACCGGGGAGCTGTTTTTT
clone_size: NA
d_call: NA
v_call: TRBV7-9
j_call: TRBJ2-2

cdr3_aa: CASSPAPAGLSEAFF
cdr3_nt: TGTGCCAGCAGCCCCGCCCCTGCGGGACTATCTGAAGCTTTCTTT
clone_size: once
d_call: NA
v_call: TRBV7-3
j_call: TRBJ1-1

cdr3_aa: CASGVYNEQFF
cdr3_nt: TGTGCCAGCGGGGTCTACAATGAGCAGTTCTTC
clone_size: NA
d_call: NA
v_call: TRBV9
j_call: TRBJ2-1

cdr3_aa: CATSDGTVSSGNTIYF
cdr3_nt: TGTGCCACCAGTGATGGGACAGTCAGCTCTGGAAACACCATATATTTT
clone_size: NA
d_call: TRBD1
v_call: TRBV24-1
j_call: TRBJ1-3